The 16 T cell receptor beta chains in this list originate from one sample, sequenced in a study of beta chain features in type 1 diabetes. Of the isolated RNA, all was reverse transcribed, and so the sequenced material was expressed TCRB transcripts. Clones were sequenced by immunoSEQ multiplex PCR, and TCRdb holds only the in-frame ones, with some missing. The sample comprises over 120,000 clones, more than 9% of which are singletons, and 1.3% rests with the top ten. The sequenced sample was naive CD4+ T cells from blood. The receptors stem from a man aged 18 to 30 in good health.

The V call is TRBV11-2, the J call TRBJ2-7, with 9 bases lining up with TRBD1. Trimming removed 4 bases from V and 5 bases from J; junction bases left unmatched: 12. Germline-derived CDR1 and CDR2 are SGHAT and FQNNGV. This CDR3 is 16 amino acids long. The CDR3 protein is CASSSQTPGTGNEQYF. For the CDR3, the DNA is TGTGCCAGCAGCTCCCAGACTCCCGGGACAGGGAACGAGCAGTACTTC. Complete variable domain (other parts from reference TRBV11-2 and TRBJ2-7): EAGVAQSPRYKIIEKRQSVAFWCNPISGHATLYWYQQILGQGPKLLIQFQNNGVVDDSQLPKDRFSAERLKGVDSTLKIQPAKLEDSAVYLCASSSQTPGTGNEQYFGPGTRLTVT.

This clone was seen repeatedly, ten times or more. The rearrangement links TRBV12-5 to TRBJ2-3; no reliable D call. V lost 7 bases and J 3 bases, leaving 14 bases between the germline ends. Germline values: CDR1 LGHNT, CDR2 FRNRAP. The CDR3 loop spans 14 amino acids. CDR3 coding DNA: TGTGCTAGTGCCTTGACCCAGAGGACAGATACGCAGTATTTT. Its translation: CASALTQRTDTQYF.

The sample holds a few counts of this clone. The V gene is TRBV9, the J gene TRBJ2-3; 9 nucleotides agree with TRBD2. Per the germline V gene, CDR1 is SGDLS and CDR2 is YYNGEE. The CDR3 runs 15 residues. V lost 0 bases, J lost 6 bases, and 5 bases stayed unmatched. DNA of the CDR3: TGTGCCAGCAGCGTAGGGCGGGGGGGCTTCGATACGCAGTATTTT. This translates into CASSVGRGGFDTQYF.

This chain links TRBV7-9 with TRBJ2-7, with D hard to call. Trimming pared 5 bases from V and 0 bases from J, leaving 17 bases between. There are 16 residues in the CDR3. Germline values: CDR1 SEHNR, CDR2 FQNEAQ (reference sequence). CDR3 sequence: CASSQVADSHSYEQYF. The CDR3 DNA reads as TGTGCCAGCAGCCAAGTGGCAGACTCCCACTCCTACGAGCAGTACTTC.

The V call is TRBV7-9, the J call TRBJ2-3, with TRBD2 identical over 9 bases. V lost 2 bases, J lost 4 bases, and 7 bases stayed unmatched. Per germline, CDR1 SEHNR and CDR2 FQNEAQ (reference sequence). The CDR3 is 16 residues long. This CDR3 is CASSLMGLAGSDTQYF. The CDR3 region has the DNA TGTGCCAGCAGCTTAATGGGGCTAGCGGGGTCAGATACGCAGTATTTT.

This clone was seen only a few times. The V and J genes are TRBV7-2 and TRBJ2-7; 9 bases fit TRBD2. The V gene end was trimmed by 5 bases and the J gene end by 3 bases; junction bases not matched to a gene: 8. CDR3 length equals 15 residues. CDR1 is SGHTA, CDR2 FQGNSA, per germline. The DNA of the CDR3 is TGTGCCAGCAGCCCGGTTAGCGGGGGCCGCTACGAGCAGTACTTC. Its protein is CASSPVSGGRYEQYF.

This clone was seen a few times. The chain couples TRBV13 to TRBJ2-3; 13 nucleotides line up with TRBD2. Germline-derived CDR1 and CDR2 are PRHDT and FYEKMQ (reference sequence). The CDR3 sequence is 20 residues long. V dropped 1 base and J dropped 0; count of bases not matched to a gene: 10. DNA of the CDR3: TGTGCCAGCAGCTTAGTTTCCTTAACGGGACTAGCGGGGAGCACAGATACGCAGTATTTT. It encodes CASSLVSLTGLAGSTDTQYF. Complete variable domain (other parts from reference TRBV13 and TRBJ2-3): AAGVIQSPRHLIKEKRETATLKCYPIPRHDTVYWYQQGPGQDPQFLISFYEKMQSDKGSIPDRFSAQQFSDYHSELNMSSLELGDSALYFCASSLVSLTGLAGSTDTQYFGPGTRLTVL.

The chain has TRBV10-3 and TRBJ2-7; D may be TRBD1 (5 bases). The CDR3 has 14 amino acids. Germline lookup yields CDR1 ENHRY and CDR2 SYGVKD. Trimming took off 4 bases at V and 1 base at J, with 11 bases between the two ends. The CDR3 spells CAISVGRVSYEQYF. The CDR3 DNA is TGTGCCATCAGTGTTGGCAGGGTTTCCTACGAGCAGTACTTC.

The V call is TRBV30, the J call TRBJ1-1, with D possibly matching TRBD1 (5 bases). V dropped 5 bases and J dropped 2 bases, with 12 bases sitting between them. This CDR3 has 13 amino acids. Per germline, CDR1 GTSNPN and CDR2 SVGIG (reference sequence). CDR3 in amino acids: CAWEDSANTEAFF. The CDR3, as DNA: TGTGCCTGGGAAGACAGTGCCAACACTGAAGCTTTCTTT.

The CDR3 DNA reads TGTGCCAGCAGCAAGATAGCGGGGACCTACGAGCAGTACTTC. Translating gives CASSKIAGTYEQYF. V usage is TRBV5-4 and J usage is TRBJ2-7, with TRBD2 matching over 8 bases. This CDR3 is 14 amino acids long. Germline CDR1 reads SGHNT; CDR2 reads YYREEE (reference sequence). V lost 4 bases, J lost 2 bases, and 5 bases stayed unmatched.

This clone was counted between two and nine times. J is TRBJ1-2 and V is TRBV5-1; a weak D match, TRBD1 (6 bases). Trimming removed 1 base at V and 0 bases at J, with 7 bases between. This CDR3 has 14 amino acids. Germline assignment: CDR1 SGHRS and CDR2 YFSETQ. This CDR3 is CASSLNRANYGYTF. CDR3 sequence (DNA): TGCGCCAGCAGCTTGAACAGGGCTAACTATGGCTACACCTTC. The entire variable domain, with the rest obtained from reference TRBV5-1 and TRBJ1-2, is as follows: KAGVTQTPRYLIKTRGQQVTLSCSPISGHRSVSWYQQTPGQGLQFLFEYFSETQRNKGNFPGRFSGRQFSNSRSEMNVSTLELGDSALYLCASSLNRANYGYTFGSGTRLTVV.

The V and J genes are TRBV30 and TRBJ1-4; tentatively, D is TRBD1 (6 bases). Germline V gene sequence: CDR1 GTSNPN, CDR2 SVGIG (reference sequence). The length of the CDR3 is 14 residues. Trimming shortened V by 5 bases and J by 14 bases, and 24 bases separated the two germline ends. The chain's CDR3 is CAWASAQGIGPLFF. The DNA of the CDR3 is TGTGCCTGGGCCTCCGCGCAGGGGATAGGGCCGCTGTTTTTT.

This clone was seen only a few times. The V and J genes are TRBV19 and TRBJ1-4, with a possible D match to TRBD1 (5 bases). Germline V lookup: CDR1 LNHDA, CDR2 SQIVND (reference sequence). The CDR3 runs 13 residues. The ends were cut back, 3 bases at V and 8 bases at J, with 10 bases in the middle. The CDR3 is CASSIGQGEKLFF. The CDR3 nucleotides are TGTGCCAGTAGTATCGGACAAGGAGAAAAACTGTTTTTT.

The table lists this clone with a few counts. The V call is TRBV4-1, the J call TRBJ2-2, with 7 bases fitting TRBD2. The CDR3 sequence is 14 residues long. After removal of 0 bases from V and 6 bases from J, the junction contained 1 base not matched to a gene. Germline CDR1 is MGHRA and CDR2 is YSYEKL. CDR3 amino acids: CASSQDRGAGELFF. The CDR3 DNA follows: TGCGCCAGCAGCCAAGATCGGGGGGCCGGGGAGCTGTTTTTT.

The chain couples TRBV18 to TRBJ2-7; 7 nucleotides align to TRBD1. CDR3 length: 15 amino acids. V gave up 6 bases and J gave up 1 base; unmatched junction bases: 9. Germline V gene sequence: CDR1 KGHSH, CDR2 LQKENI. The CDR3 bases are TGTGCCAGCTCCCCCGGGACAGCGAATTCCTACGAGCAGTACTTC. Protein product: CASSPGTANSYEQYF.

This clone was counted a few times. The V call is TRBV6-5, the J call TRBJ2-5; TRBD2 matches 8 bases. The CDR3 sequence is 13 residues long. J lost 7 bases, V lost 6 bases, and 7 bases had no gene match. The germline V gene encodes CDR1 MNHEY and CDR2 SVGAGI. The CDR3 sequence is CASRGGGTRTQYF. CDR3 sequence (DNA): TGTGCCAGCAGGGGCGGGGGGACTAGGACCCAGTACTTC.